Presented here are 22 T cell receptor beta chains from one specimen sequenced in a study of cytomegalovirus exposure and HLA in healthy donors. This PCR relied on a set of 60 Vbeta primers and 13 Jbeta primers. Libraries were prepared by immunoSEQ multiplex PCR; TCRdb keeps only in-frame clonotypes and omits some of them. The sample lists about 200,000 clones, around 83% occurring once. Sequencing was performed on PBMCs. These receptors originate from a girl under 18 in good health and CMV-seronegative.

CDR3 bases: TGTGCCACGACAGGGTTGAATCAGCCCCAGCATTTT. Translating it yields CATTGLNQPQHF. V and J are TRBV6-6 and TRBJ1-5; 7 bases agree with TRBD1. The CDR3 sequence is 12 residues long. With 10 bases clipped from V and 4 bases from J, the junction kept 4 bases outside the gene matches. The germline CDR1 and CDR2 sequences are MNHNY and SVGAGI (reference sequence).

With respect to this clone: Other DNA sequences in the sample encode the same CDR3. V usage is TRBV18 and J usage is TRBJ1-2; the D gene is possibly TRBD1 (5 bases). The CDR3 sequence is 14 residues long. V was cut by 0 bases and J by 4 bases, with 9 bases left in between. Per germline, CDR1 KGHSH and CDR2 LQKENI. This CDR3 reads CASSPPGQGYGYTF. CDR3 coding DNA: TGTGCCAGCTCACCACCGGGCCAGGGCTATGGCTACACCTTC. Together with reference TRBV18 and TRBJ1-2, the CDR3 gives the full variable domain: NAGVMQNPRHLVRRRGQEARLRCSPMKGHSHVYWYRQLPEEGLKFMVYLQKENIIDESGMPKERFSAEFPKEGPSILRIQQVVRGDSAAYFCASSPPGQGYGYTFGSGTRLTVV.

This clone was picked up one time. As DNA, the CDR3 is TGTGCCATCAGTGAGTTAGCAGGGGGTGAAAAACTGTTTTTT. It yields the protein CAISELAGGEKLFF. The chain carries TRBV10-3 and TRBJ1-4, with TRBD1 matching 7 bases. The V segment lost 1 base and the J segment 7 bases; nucleotides outside the gene matches: 3. The CDR3 loop spans 14 amino acids. Germline V gene lookup returns CDR1 ENHRY and CDR2 SYGVKD.

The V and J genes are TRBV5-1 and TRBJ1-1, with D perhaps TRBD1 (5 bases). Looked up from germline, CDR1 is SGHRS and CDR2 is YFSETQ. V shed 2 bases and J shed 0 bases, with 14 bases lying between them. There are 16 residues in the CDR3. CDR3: CASSFPQGAMNTEAFF. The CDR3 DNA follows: TGCGCCAGCAGCTTTCCCCAGGGTGCCATGAACACTGAAGCTTTCTTT.

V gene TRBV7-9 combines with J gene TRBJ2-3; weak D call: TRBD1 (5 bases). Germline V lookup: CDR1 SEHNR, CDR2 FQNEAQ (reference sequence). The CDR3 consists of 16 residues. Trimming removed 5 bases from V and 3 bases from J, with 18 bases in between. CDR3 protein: CASSRQGHSPTDTQYF. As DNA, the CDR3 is TGTGCCAGCAGCCGCCAGGGTCATAGTCCGACAGATACGCAGTATTTT.

In nucleotides, the CDR3 is TGTGCCAGTAGTTCAGGACAGGGAAGAAAACTGTTTTTT. Translating gives CASSSGQGRKLFF. The V call is TRBV19, the J call TRBJ1-4, with 8 bases fitting TRBD1. Germline V gene lookup returns CDR1 LNHDA and CDR2 SQIVND (reference sequence). V lost 5 bases to trimming and J lost 10 bases; unmatched junction nucleotides: 6. The CDR3 consists of 13 residues.

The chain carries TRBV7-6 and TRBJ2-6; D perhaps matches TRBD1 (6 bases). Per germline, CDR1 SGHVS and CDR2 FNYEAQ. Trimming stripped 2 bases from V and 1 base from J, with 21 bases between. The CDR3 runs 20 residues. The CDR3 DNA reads TGTGCCAGCAGCTTAAGTTCAGCAACAGGGCTAAGGTCTGGGGCCAACGTCCTGACTTTC. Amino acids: CASSLSSATGLRSGANVLTF. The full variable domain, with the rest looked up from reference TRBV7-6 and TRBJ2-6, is GAGVSQSPRYKVTKRGQDVALRCDPISGHVSLYWYRQALGQGPEFLTYFNYEAQQDKSGLPNDRFSAERPEGSISTLTIQRTEQRDSAMYRCASSLSSATGLRSGANVLTFGAGSRLTVL.

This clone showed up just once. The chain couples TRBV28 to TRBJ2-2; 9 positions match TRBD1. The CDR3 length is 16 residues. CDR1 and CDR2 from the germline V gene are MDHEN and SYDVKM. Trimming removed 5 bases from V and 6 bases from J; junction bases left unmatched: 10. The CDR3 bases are TGTGCCAGCAGTCCCCGGGACAGGGTGGTTCCCGGGGAGCTGTTTTTT. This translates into CASSPRDRVVPGELFF.

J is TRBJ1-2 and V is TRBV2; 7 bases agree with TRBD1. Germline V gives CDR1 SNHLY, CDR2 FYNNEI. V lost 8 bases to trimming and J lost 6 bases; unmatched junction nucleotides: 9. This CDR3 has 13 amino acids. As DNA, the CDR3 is TGTGCCAGCGGTGGGACAGAAAGTAATGGCTACACCTTC. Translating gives CASGGTESNGYTF.

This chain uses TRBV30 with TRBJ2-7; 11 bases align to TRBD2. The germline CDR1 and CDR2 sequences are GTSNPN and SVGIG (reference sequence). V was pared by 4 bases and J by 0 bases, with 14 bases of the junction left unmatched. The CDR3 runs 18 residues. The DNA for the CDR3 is TGTGCCTGGACTCCACCCCCGAGACTAGCGGGAAGCTCCTACGAGCAGTACTTC. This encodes CAWTPPPRLAGSSYEQYF.

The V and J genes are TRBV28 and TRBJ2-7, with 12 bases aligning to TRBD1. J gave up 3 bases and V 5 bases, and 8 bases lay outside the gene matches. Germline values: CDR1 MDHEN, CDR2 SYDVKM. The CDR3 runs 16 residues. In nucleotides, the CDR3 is TGTGCCAGCAGTGCCCCGGGACAGGGGGCGGGCTACGAGCAGTACTTC. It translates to CASSAPGQGAGYEQYF.

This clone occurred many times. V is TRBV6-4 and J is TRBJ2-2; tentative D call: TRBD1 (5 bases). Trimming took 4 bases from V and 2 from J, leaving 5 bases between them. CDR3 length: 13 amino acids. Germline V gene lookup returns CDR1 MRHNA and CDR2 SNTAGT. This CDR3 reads CASSGTNTGELFF. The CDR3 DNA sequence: TGTGCCAGCAGTGGGACAAACACCGGGGAGCTGTTTTTT.

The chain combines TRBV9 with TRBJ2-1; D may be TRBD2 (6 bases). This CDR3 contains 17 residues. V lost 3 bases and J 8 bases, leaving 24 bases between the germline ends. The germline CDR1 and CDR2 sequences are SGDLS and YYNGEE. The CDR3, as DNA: TGTGCCAGCAGCGAAGGATTGAGGGCGGGATTAGGCCATGAGCAGTTCTTC. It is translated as CASSEGLRAGLGHEQFF.

The CDR3 nucleotides read TGTGCCAGCAGTTTGATCCCGGGACTAGCGGGGGGGCGGTACACCGGGGAGCTGTTTTTT. It specifies CASSLIPGLAGGRYTGELFF. The V gene is TRBV27, the J gene TRBJ2-2, with TRBD2 identical over 16 bases. The V segment lost 3 bases and the J segment 3 bases; nucleotides outside the gene matches: 10. This CDR3 contains 20 residues. Germline loops: CDR1 MNHEY, CDR2 SMNVEV (reference sequence).

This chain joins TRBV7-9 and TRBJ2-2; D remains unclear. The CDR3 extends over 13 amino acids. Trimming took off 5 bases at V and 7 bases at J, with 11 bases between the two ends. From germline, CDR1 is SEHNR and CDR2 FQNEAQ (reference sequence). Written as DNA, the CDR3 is TGTGCCAGCAGCGGAGCTCGCGTCGGGGAGCTGTTTTTT. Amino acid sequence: CASSGARVGELFF.

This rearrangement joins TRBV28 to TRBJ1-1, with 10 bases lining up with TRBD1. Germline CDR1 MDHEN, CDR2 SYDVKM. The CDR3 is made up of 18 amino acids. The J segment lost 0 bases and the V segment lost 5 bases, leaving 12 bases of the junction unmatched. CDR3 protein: CASSAPGQGYGVNTEAFF. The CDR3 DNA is TGTGCCAGCAGTGCCCCGGGACAGGGGTACGGGGTGAACACTGAAGCTTTCTTT.

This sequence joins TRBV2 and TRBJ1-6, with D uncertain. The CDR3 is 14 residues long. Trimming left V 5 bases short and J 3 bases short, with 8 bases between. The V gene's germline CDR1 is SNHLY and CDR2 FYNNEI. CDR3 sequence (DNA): TGTGCCAGCAGTCCTCGGGACTATAATTCACCCCTCCACTTT. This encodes CASSPRDYNSPLHF.

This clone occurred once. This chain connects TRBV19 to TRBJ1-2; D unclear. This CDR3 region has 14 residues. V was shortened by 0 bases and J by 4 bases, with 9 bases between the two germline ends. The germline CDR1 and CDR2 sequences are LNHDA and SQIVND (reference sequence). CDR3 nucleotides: TGTGCCAGTAGTATAGATCGCCCGGTCTATGGCTACACCTTC. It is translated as CASSIDRPVYGYTF.

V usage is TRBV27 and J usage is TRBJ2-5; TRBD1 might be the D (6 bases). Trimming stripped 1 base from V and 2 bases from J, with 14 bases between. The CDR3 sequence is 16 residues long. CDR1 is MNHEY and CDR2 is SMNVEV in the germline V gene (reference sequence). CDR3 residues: CASSLYPHRGQETQYF. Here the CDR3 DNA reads TGTGCCAGCAGTTTATACCCCCATAGGGGGCAAGAGACCCAGTACTTC.

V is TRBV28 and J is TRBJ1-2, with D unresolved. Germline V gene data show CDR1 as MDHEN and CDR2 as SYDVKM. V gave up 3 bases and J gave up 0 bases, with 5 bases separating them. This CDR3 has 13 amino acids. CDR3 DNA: TGTGCCAGCAGTTTTATCCCTAACTATGGCTACACCTTC. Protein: CASSFIPNYGYTF.

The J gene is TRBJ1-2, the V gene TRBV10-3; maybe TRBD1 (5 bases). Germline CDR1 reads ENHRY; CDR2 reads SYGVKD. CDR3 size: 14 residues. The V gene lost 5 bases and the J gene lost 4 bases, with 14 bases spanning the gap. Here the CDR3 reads CAISQLDSAYGYTF. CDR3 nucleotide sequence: TGTGCCATCAGTCAATTAGACAGTGCCTATGGCTACACCTTC.

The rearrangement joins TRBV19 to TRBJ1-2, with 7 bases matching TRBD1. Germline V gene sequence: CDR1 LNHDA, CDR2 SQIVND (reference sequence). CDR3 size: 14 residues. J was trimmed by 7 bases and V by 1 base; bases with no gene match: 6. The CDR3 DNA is TGTGCCAGTAGTATAGTCGCGACAGGGAGTGGCTACACCTTC. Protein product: CASSIVATGSGYTF.